This T cell receptor beta chain was sequenced for a study of T cell repertoires in cytomegalovirus infection. Study-wide context: It was the public TCR beta signatures that indicated both CMV infection and matching HLA type.

One entry per CDR3 protein results from TCRdb running MiXCR on the reads. This repertoire shows fewer than 700,000 distinct CDR3 sequences, roughly 24% found once; its top ten account for 8%. The V and J ends lost 1 base and 9 bases, in that order; junction bases with no gene match: 5. The germline V gene encodes CDR1 SGHDN and CDR2 FVKESK. CDR3 length: 15 residues. The chain couples TRBV14 to TRBJ2-1; 11 bases are shared with TRBD2. The sequence derives from a human donor in good health (CMV status not recorded). Some clones in this sample may be carry-over from other donors' samples. The sequenced sample was CD8+ T cells from PBMCs. The CDR3 region is CASSQAPGTSGEQFF. For the CDR3, the DNA is TGTGCCAGCAGCCAAGCACCCGGGACTAGCGGTGAGCAGTTCTTC.